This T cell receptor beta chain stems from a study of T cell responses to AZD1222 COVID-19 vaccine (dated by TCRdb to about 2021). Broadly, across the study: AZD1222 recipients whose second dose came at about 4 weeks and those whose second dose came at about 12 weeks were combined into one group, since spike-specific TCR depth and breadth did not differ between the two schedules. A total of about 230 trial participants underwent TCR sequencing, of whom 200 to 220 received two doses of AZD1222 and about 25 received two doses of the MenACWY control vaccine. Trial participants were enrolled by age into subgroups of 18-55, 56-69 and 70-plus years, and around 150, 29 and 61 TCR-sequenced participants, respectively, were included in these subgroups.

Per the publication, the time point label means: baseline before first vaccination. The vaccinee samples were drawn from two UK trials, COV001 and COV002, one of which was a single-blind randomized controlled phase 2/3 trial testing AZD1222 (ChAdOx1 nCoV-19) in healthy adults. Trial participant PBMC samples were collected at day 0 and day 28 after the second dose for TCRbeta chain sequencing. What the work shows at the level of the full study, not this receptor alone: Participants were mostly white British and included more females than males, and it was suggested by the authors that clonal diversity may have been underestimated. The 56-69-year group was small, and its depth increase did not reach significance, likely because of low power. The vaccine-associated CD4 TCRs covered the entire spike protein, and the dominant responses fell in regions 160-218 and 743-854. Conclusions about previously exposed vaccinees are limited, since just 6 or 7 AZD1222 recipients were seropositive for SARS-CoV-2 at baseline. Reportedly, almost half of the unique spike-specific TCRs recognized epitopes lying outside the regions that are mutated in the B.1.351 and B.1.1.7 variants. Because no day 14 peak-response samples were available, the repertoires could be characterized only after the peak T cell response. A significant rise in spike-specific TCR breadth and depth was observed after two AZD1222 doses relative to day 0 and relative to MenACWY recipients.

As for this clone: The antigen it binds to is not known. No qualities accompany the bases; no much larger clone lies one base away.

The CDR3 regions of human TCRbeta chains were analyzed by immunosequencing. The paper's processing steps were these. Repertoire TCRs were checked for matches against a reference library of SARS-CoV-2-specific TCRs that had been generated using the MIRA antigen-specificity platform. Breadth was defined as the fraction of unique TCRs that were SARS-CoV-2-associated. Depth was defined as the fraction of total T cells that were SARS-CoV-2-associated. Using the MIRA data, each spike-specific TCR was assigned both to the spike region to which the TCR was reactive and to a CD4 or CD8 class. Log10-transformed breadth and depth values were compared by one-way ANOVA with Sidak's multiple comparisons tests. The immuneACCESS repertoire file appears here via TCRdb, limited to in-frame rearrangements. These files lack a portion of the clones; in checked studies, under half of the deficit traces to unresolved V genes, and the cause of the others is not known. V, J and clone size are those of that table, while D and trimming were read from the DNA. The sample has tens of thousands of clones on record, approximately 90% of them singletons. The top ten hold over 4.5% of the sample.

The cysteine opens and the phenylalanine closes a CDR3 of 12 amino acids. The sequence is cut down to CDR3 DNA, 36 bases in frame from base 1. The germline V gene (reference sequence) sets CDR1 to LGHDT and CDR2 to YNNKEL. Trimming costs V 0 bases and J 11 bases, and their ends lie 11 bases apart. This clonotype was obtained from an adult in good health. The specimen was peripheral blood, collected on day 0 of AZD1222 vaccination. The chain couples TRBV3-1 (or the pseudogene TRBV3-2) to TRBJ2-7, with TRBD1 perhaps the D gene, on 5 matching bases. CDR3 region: CASSQDRGREYF. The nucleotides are TGTGCCAGCAGCCAAGATAGGGGCAGGGAGTACTTC.